This TCR beta chain was sequenced in a study of blood T cell repertoires in COVID-19. Study summary: The origin of the acute and convalescent COVID-19 samples was the United States, Italy and Spain.

Method: immunoSEQ multiplex PCR; TCRdb's copy keeps in-frame clones and lacks some. The sample contains about 140,000 clones, approximately 90% of which appear only once. CDR3 length equals 15 residues. Trimming pared 6 bases from V and 1 base from J, leaving 18 bases between. CDR1 and CDR2 from the germline V gene are SQVTM and ANQGSEA. What was sequenced was peripheral blood. V is TRBV29-1 and J is TRBJ1-1, with D perhaps TRBD1 (6 bases). This clonotype originated in a human donor with COVID-19, enrolled during active disease. The donor label of this sample is uncertain. The CDR3 here is CSVYGTSGWNTEAFF. The CDR3 nucleotides read TGCAGCGTATACGGGACATCGGGGTGGAACACTGAAGCTTTCTTT.